The next 8 T cell receptor beta chains were all read from a single sample in a study of shared clonotypes between healthy human individuals. Only in-frame clones appear in the TCRdb table, and some are missing; sequencing was by immunoSEQ multiplex PCR. Here the sample spans approximately 980,000 clones, roughly 72% being singletons. Material for sequencing was memory CD4+ T cells sorted from blood. This sample's subset: CD45RA-negative fraction. The receptors were sampled from a man aged 18 to 29 in good health.

This chain connects TRBV6-1 to TRBJ2-3; 10 positions agree with TRBD2. The J segment lost 10 bases and the V segment lost 2 bases, leaving 9 bases of the junction unmatched. Germline loops: CDR1 MNHNS, CDR2 SASEGT. The CDR3 has 15 residues. DNA of the CDR3: TGTGCCAGCAGTGAAAACCCTAGCGGGAGTTTGCCGCAGTATTTT. Its protein product is CASSENPSGSLPQYF.

This clone was observed a few times. The chain recombines TRBV19 with TRBJ2-7; no clear D. V lost 5 bases and J lost 3, with 17 bases in between. The CDR3 contains 15 residues. Germline V CDR1 and CDR2: LNHDA, SQIVND (reference sequence). Here the CDR3 reads CASSFSLTWGYEQYF. The CDR3 nucleotides are TGTGCCAGTAGTTTCTCCTTAACATGGGGCTACGAGCAGTACTTC.

The chain carries TRBV4-3 and TRBJ2-3, with 12 bases fitting TRBD2. In germline, CDR1 is LGHNA, CDR2 YSLEER. Germline trimming cut 4 bases from V and 4 bases from J; bases unmatched to any gene: 6. The CDR3 sequence is 16 residues long. CDR3 sequence (DNA): TGCGCCAGCAGCCCGTCCGGACTAGCGGGATCAGATACGCAGTATTTT. Translated: CASSPSGLAGSDTQYF.

This clone turned up a few times. The chain employs TRBV5-8 and TRBJ2-4; unclear D gene. From germline, CDR1 is SGHTS and CDR2 YDEGEE. The CDR3 contains 16 residues. With 3 bases removed from V and 1 base from J, the gap between germline ends came to 14 bases. CDR3 coding DNA: TGTGCCAGCAGCTGGACCGATCCCGGGGCCAAAAACATTCAGTACTTC. Its translation is CASSWTDPGAKNIQYF.

The chain recombines TRBV18 with TRBJ2-1; D may be TRBD2 (5 bases). The V end lost 0 bases, the J end lost 8 bases, and 8 bases lay between the germline ends. Germline V gene sequence: CDR1 KGHSH, CDR2 LQKENI. The CDR3 has 13 residues. The CDR3 DNA reads TGTGCCAGCTCACCACCTAACGGGGATGAGCAGTTCTTC. Translation: CASSPPNGDEQFF.

The chain is built from TRBV5-4 and TRBJ1-1; D gene uncertain. The CDR3 has 14 amino acids. Between the trimmed V and J ends, which lost 4 bases and 4 bases, there was a span of 14 bases. Germline V gene lookup returns CDR1 SGHNT and CDR2 YYREEE (reference sequence). The CDR3 region is CASSIGPKGTEAFF. The CDR3 region has the DNA TGTGCCAGCAGCATCGGACCTAAGGGCACTGAAGCTTTCTTT.

V gene TRBV5-1 combines with J gene TRBJ2-2; D is ambiguous. CDR1 SGHRS and CDR2 YFSETQ come from the germline V gene. V was shortened by 6 bases and J by 4 bases, with 10 bases between the two germline ends. The CDR3 is made up of 13 amino acids. CDR3 in DNA: TGCGCCAGCACCACAAGAGGCACCGGGGAGCTGTTTTTT. Amino acids: CASTTRGTGELFF.

This CDR3 is CASKISGTNEQYF. The CDR3, as DNA: TGTGCCAGCAAAATATCAGGGACTAACGAGCAGTACTTC. The chain combines TRBV5-4 with TRBJ2-7; 7 bases map to TRBD2. Germline V CDR1 and CDR2: SGHNT, YYREEE (reference sequence). Trimming removed 6 bases from V and 5 bases from J; junction bases left unmatched: 8. CDR3 size: 13 residues.